The clone carrying this T cell receptor (beta chain) has more than one count but fewer than ten. Its antigen is undetermined. The entry originates in a study of response to subunit inactivated influenza vaccine. Notes on the study in general: The authors put forward the suggestion that each seasonal influenza vaccination may bring in only a limited number of new T cells.

V was clipped by 3 bases and J by 0 bases; unmatched bases: 2. Germline CDR1 DFQATT, CDR2 SNEGSKA (reference sequence). This CDR3 spans 14 amino acids. TCRdb called the RT-PCR reads again in MiXCR, with one record for every CDR3 protein. The sample holds hundreds of thousands of distinct CDR3 sequences, less than 20% seen once. This TCR derives from a man aged 50-60 years who received an inactivated influenza vaccine. Sequencing used PBMCs from blood, obtained approximately 5 days after vaccination. V gene TRBV20-1 combines with J gene TRBJ2-4; 7 nucleotides match TRBD1. The DNA of the CDR3 is TGCAGTGCTAGCGACAGGGAAGCCAAAAACATTCAGTACTTC. This sequence encodes CSASDREAKNIQYF.